Listed below are T cell receptor beta chains from one sample, sequenced in a study of blood T cells in healthy people across ages. One entry per CDR3 protein results from TCRdb running MiXCR on the 5' RACE reads. The table has about 1.4 million distinct CDR3 sequences, approximately 60% seen once. The sample consisted of blood. The receptors originated from a man aged 18 to 35 in good health. Both conserved end residues are part of each CDR3.

v_call | cdr3_length | cdr3_aa
TRBV9 | 15 | CASSEPGLASETQYF
TRBV27 | 17 | CASSWGASPWSNSPLHF
TRBV6-6 | 14 | CASTQGGGITEAFF
TRBV7-9 | 14 | CASSPAREYDEQYF
TRBV4-3 | 12 | CASSQDRRGYTF
TRBV12-3/TRBV12-4 | 15 | CANTLTGLSTDTQYF
TRBV12-3/TRBV12-4 | 16 | CAISRAFQGGANVLTF
TRBV4-3 | 13 | CASSQGSGYGYTF
TRBV24-1 | 15 | CATSDGGRSTDTQYF
TRBV28 | 16 | CASNPNRGPYNSPLHF
TRBV10-3 | 15 | CAISGGTGTNTEAFF
TRBV25-1 | 16 | CASSDTGTSELREQFF
TRBV6-1 | 20 | CASSDYLPGQGLLSYNEQFF
TRBV7-9 | 17 | CASSHRVNVGVNYGYTF
TRBV21-1 | 13 | CASSGSRYQPQHF
TRBV29-1 | 14 | CSVHLAGRDYEQYF
TRBV12-3/TRBV12-4 | 14 | CASTPGLAGDGQYF
TRBV25-1 | 12 | CASDTGAGELFF
TRBV19 | 13 | CASSIIGAETQYF
TRBV2 | 15 | CASSRQGSPYNEQFF
TRBV6-6 | 16 | CASSQLTSGLYNEQFF
TRBV24-1 | 13 | CATSDHGADTQYF
TRBV10-3 | 14 | CAINDRGPNTEAFF
TRBV4-1 | 14 | CASSHRGLTGELFF
TRBV6-5 | 14 | CASSYSSGGYEQYF
TRBV4-1 | 15 | CASSQGTDRSYGQYF
TRBV9 | 14 | CASSVYEPDNEQFF
TRBV25-1 | 14 | CASSDERQGYGYTF
TRBV11-2 | 15 | CASSLGAGREGTQYF
TRBV29-1 | 13 | CSVTSGRYYEQYF
TRBV13 | 16 | CASSLTSGASTDTQYF
TRBV12-3/TRBV12-4 | 14 | CASSEEGRRNGYTF
TRBV5-1 | 14 | CASHTGYRTGELFF
TRBV5-5 | 14 | CASSLEWGADEQYF
TRBV27 | 13 | CASSILGRGKLFF
TRBV6-1 | 13 | CASSTRLRDTQYF
TRBV20-1 | 16 | CSAIGGQGLWAYEQYF
TRBV7-2 | 15 | CASSLVPRGGYEQYF
TRBV6-5 | 16 | CASSYRSVSGANVLTF
TRBV28 | 14 | CASSLSGNTDTQYF
TRBV5-5 | 15 | CASSLGVTVTYEQYF
TRBV4-2 | 12 | CASSPGPEKLFF